This is a list of T cell receptor beta chains from one sample in a study of T-cell reconstitution after alpha-beta-depleted transplantation in children. TCRdb redid the calling of the PCR reads with MiXCR, one entry per CDR3 protein. The sample shows about 200,000 distinct CDR3 sequences, approximately 7% of them seen only once. Sequenced material: PBMCs, taken before TCRalphabeta/CD19-depleted stem cell transplant. The receptors were gathered from a boy between 2 and 10 years old with acute lymphoblastic leukemia, due to receive a stem cell transplant. CDR3s include the opening cysteine and the closing phenylalanine or tryptophan. Each record gives: CDR3 length, J gene, D gene, V gene, clone size, CDR3 DNA, CDR3 protein. D genes are given only for firm matches. Rows may omit the clone size; those that give it use once, few, many or a size class.

len: 13
j_gene: TRBJ2-3
d_gene: NA
v_gene: TRBV7-2
abundance: many
CDR3nt: TGTGCCAGCAGCTTGGAGGAGACAGATACGCAGTATTTT
CDR3aa: CASSLEETDTQYF

len: 12
j_gene: TRBJ1-2
d_gene: NA
v_gene: TRBV29-1
abundance: few
CDR3nt: TGCAGCGTTGTGTTGAGGGGGGGCGGCTACACCTTC
CDR3aa: CSVVLRGGGYTF

len: 15
j_gene: TRBJ2-6
d_gene: NA
v_gene: TRBV4-3
abundance: many
CDR3nt: TGCGCCAGCAGCCAAGAGGGGACTGGGGCCAACGTCCTGACTTTC
CDR3aa: CASSQEGTGANVLTF

len: 13
j_gene: TRBJ1-6
d_gene: TRBD1
v_gene: TRBV12-3/TRBV12-4
abundance: NA
CDR3nt: TGTGCCAGCAGTTTAACAGGGGGTTCACCCCTCCACTTT
CDR3aa: CASSLTGGSPLHF

len: 16
j_gene: TRBJ2-1
d_gene: NA
v_gene: TRBV11-2
abundance: many
CDR3nt: TGTGCCAGCAGCTCGGTCTCAGGAGTGGGCTACAATGAGCAGTTCTTC
CDR3aa: CASSSVSGVGYNEQFF

len: 13
j_gene: TRBJ1-4
d_gene: NA
v_gene: TRBV6-5
abundance: many
CDR3nt: TGTGCCAGCAGTTACTCGAAAGGCGAAAAACTGTTTTTT
CDR3aa: CASSYSKGEKLFF

len: 19
j_gene: TRBJ2-5
d_gene: TRBD2
v_gene: TRBV3-1
abundance: NA
CDR3nt: TGTGCCAGCAGCCCTCCTCCGCGGACTAGCGGGGGCCCCGGGGAGACCCAGTACTTC
CDR3aa: CASSPPPRTSGGPGETQYF

len: 16
j_gene: TRBJ1-3
d_gene: TRBD1
v_gene: TRBV5-1
abundance: NA
CDR3nt: TGCGCCAGCAGCCGGACAGGGGAACTCTCTGGAAACACCATATATTTT
CDR3aa: CASSRTGELSGNTIYF

len: 14
j_gene: TRBJ2-5
d_gene: NA
v_gene: TRBV10-3
abundance: many
CDR3nt: TGTGCCATCAATAACCGGCGGAACCAAGAGACCCAGTACTTC
CDR3aa: CAINNRRNQETQYF

len: 13
j_gene: TRBJ1-5
d_gene: NA
v_gene: TRBV7-8
abundance: few
CDR3nt: TGTGCCAGCAAGGGGGGTGGCAATCAGCCCCAGCATTTT
CDR3aa: CASKGGGNQPQHF

len: 11
j_gene: TRBJ2-5
d_gene: NA
v_gene: TRBV25-1
abundance: many
CDR3nt: TGTGCCAGCAGTGAGGCGGGGACCCAGTACTTC
CDR3aa: CASSEAGTQYF

len: 13
j_gene: TRBJ2-1
d_gene: TRBD2
v_gene: TRBV11-2
abundance: many
CDR3nt: TGTGCCAGCAGCTTAGGACTAGCGGGTGAGCAGTTCTTC
CDR3aa: CASSLGLAGEQFF

len: 14
j_gene: TRBJ2-7
d_gene: TRBD2
v_gene: TRBV18
abundance: many
CDR3nt: TGTGCCAGCTCACCGGGACTAAGCTCCTACGAGCAGTACTTC
CDR3aa: CASSPGLSSYEQYF

len: 13
j_gene: TRBJ1-1
d_gene: NA
v_gene: TRBV20-1
abundance: few
CDR3nt: TGCAGTGCTCGTGGGACATCCAACACTGAAGCTTTCTTT
CDR3aa: CSARGTSNTEAFF

len: 13
j_gene: TRBJ1-5
d_gene: NA
v_gene: TRBV4-2
abundance: few
CDR3nt: TGTGCCAGCAGCCCCTATTTGGGGCAGCCCCAGCATTTT
CDR3aa: CASSPYLGQPQHF

len: 15
j_gene: TRBJ1-2
d_gene: NA
v_gene: TRBV5-5
abundance: few
CDR3nt: TGTGCCAGCAGCTTGGACAGCCGCCCGTCGGGAGGCTACACCTTC
CDR3aa: CASSLDSRPSGGYTF

len: 13
j_gene: TRBJ2-3
d_gene: TRBD2
v_gene: TRBV20-1
abundance: many
CDR3nt: TGCAGTAATAGCGGGGGGAGCACAGATACGCAGTATTTT
CDR3aa: CSNSGGSTDTQYF

len: 12
j_gene: TRBJ2-3
d_gene: TRBD2
v_gene: TRBV7-2
abundance: many
CDR3nt: TGTGCCAGCCGCGGGGGAACAGATACGCAGTATTTT
CDR3aa: CASRGGTDTQYF

len: 13
j_gene: TRBJ1-3
d_gene: TRBD1
v_gene: TRBV5-5
abundance: few
CDR3nt: TGTGCCAGCATCCGGGACAGCGGAGGCACCATATATTTT
CDR3aa: CASIRDSGGTIYF

len: 15
j_gene: TRBJ2-1
d_gene: TRBD2
v_gene: TRBV20-1
abundance: NA
CDR3nt: TGCAGTGCTAAGACTAGCGGGGGGGTCTACAATGAGCAGTTCTTC
CDR3aa: CSAKTSGGVYNEQFF

len: 12
j_gene: TRBJ1-4
d_gene: NA
v_gene: TRBV29-1
abundance: many
CDR3nt: TGCAGCGTAAAGGGGGCTAATGAAAAACTGTTTTTT
CDR3aa: CSVKGANEKLFF

len: 13
j_gene: TRBJ2-5
d_gene: TRBD1
v_gene: TRBV7-2
abundance: many
CDR3nt: TGTGCCAGCAGCTTTCAGGGGGCAGAGACCCAGTACTTC
CDR3aa: CASSFQGAETQYF

len: 12
j_gene: TRBJ1-6
d_gene: NA
v_gene: TRBV28
abundance: many
CDR3nt: TGTGCCACCGCAGTTCTCAATTCACCCCTCCACTTT
CDR3aa: CATAVLNSPLHF

len: 16
j_gene: TRBJ1-4
d_gene: NA
v_gene: TRBV7-9
abundance: many
CDR3nt: TGTGCCAGCAGCCAGCCCGGGGCCCCTAAAGAGGAAAAACTGTTTTTT
CDR3aa: CASSQPGAPKEEKLFF

len: 15
j_gene: TRBJ2-7
d_gene: TRBD1
v_gene: TRBV29-1
abundance: many
CDR3nt: TGCAGCGTTGATGCGCCAGGGGGAAGCTCCTACGAGCAGTACTTC
CDR3aa: CSVDAPGGSSYEQYF

len: 16
j_gene: TRBJ1-2
d_gene: TRBD1
v_gene: TRBV2
abundance: NA
CDR3nt: TGTGCCAGCAGTGAAGAAACCCCGGGACAGGGAGGCGGCTACACCTTC
CDR3aa: CASSEETPGQGGGYTF

len: 14
j_gene: TRBJ2-1
d_gene: TRBD2
v_gene: TRBV20-1
abundance: many
CDR3nt: TGCAGTGCTGGGCCGGGACTAGCGCGCAATGAGCAGTTCTTC
CDR3aa: CSAGPGLARNEQFF

len: 12
j_gene: TRBJ1-3
d_gene: NA
v_gene: TRBV29-1
abundance: few
CDR3nt: TGCAGCGTTCCGGAGGGCCCAAACACCATATATTTT
CDR3aa: CSVPEGPNTIYF

len: 18
j_gene: TRBJ2-1
d_gene: TRBD2
v_gene: TRBV7-2
abundance: NA
CDR3nt: TGTGCCAGCAGCTTTTTGGGGGGTAGCGGGGGGCTGGGCAATGAGCAGTTCTTC
CDR3aa: CASSFLGGSGGLGNEQFF

len: 14
j_gene: TRBJ2-5
d_gene: NA
v_gene: TRBV4-3
abundance: NA
CDR3nt: TGCGCCAGCAGCCAAGACTCCTCGCAAGAGACCCAGTACTTC
CDR3aa: CASSQDSSQETQYF

len: 15
j_gene: TRBJ2-3
d_gene: NA
v_gene: TRBV20-1
abundance: many
CDR3nt: TGCAGTGCTAGAGGCCAACGGCTCCCTTGGGATACGCAGTATTTT
CDR3aa: CSARGQRLPWDTQYF

len: 14
j_gene: TRBJ1-4
d_gene: NA
v_gene: TRBV5-1
abundance: few
CDR3nt: TGCGCCAGCAGCTTCCCGGGGGATAATGAAAAACTGTTTTTT
CDR3aa: CASSFPGDNEKLFF

len: 13
j_gene: TRBJ2-5
d_gene: TRBD1
v_gene: TRBV20-1
abundance: few
CDR3nt: TGCAGTGCCACGACAGGGGGCAAAGAGACCCAGTACTTC
CDR3aa: CSATTGGKETQYF

len: 14
j_gene: TRBJ2-7
d_gene: TRBD1
v_gene: TRBV12-3/TRBV12-4
abundance: few
CDR3nt: TGTGCCAGCAGTTGGACAGGTTTTACCCTCGAGCAGTACTTC
CDR3aa: CASSWTGFTLEQYF

len: 16
j_gene: TRBJ2-7
d_gene: NA
v_gene: TRBV11-2
abundance: many
CDR3nt: TGTGCCAGCAGCTTAGAGGGGCAGGGGCGGCTCTACGAGCAGTACTTC
CDR3aa: CASSLEGQGRLYEQYF

len: 14
j_gene: TRBJ2-7
d_gene: NA
v_gene: TRBV27
abundance: many
CDR3nt: TGTGCCAGCAGTTTCCTAGACAGAGCCTACGAGCAGTACTTC
CDR3aa: CASSFLDRAYEQYF

len: 16
j_gene: TRBJ1-3
d_gene: NA
v_gene: TRBV18
abundance: NA
CDR3nt: TGTGCCAGCTCACCACAGACGGGGCCGGTTGGAAACACCATATATTTT
CDR3aa: CASSPQTGPVGNTIYF

len: 14
j_gene: TRBJ1-6
d_gene: NA
v_gene: TRBV6-2/TRBV6-3
abundance: few
CDR3nt: TGTGCCAGCAGTTACGGGACCGAAAATTCACCCCTCCACTTT
CDR3aa: CASSYGTENSPLHF

len: 14
j_gene: TRBJ2-1
d_gene: TRBD2
v_gene: TRBV12-3/TRBV12-4
abundance: many
CDR3nt: TGTGCCAGCAAGGGAGCTAGCGGAGTCAATGAGCAGTTCTTC
CDR3aa: CASKGASGVNEQFF

len: 18
j_gene: TRBJ2-1
d_gene: TRBD2
v_gene: TRBV6-2/TRBV6-3
abundance: many
CDR3nt: TGTGCCAGCAGTTACCCGGGCCAGCGGGAGAGCAAATACAATGAGCAGTTCTTC
CDR3aa: CASSYPGQRESKYNEQFF

len: 15
j_gene: TRBJ1-2
d_gene: NA
v_gene: TRBV6-4
abundance: few
CDR3nt: TGTGCCAGCAGTGTGGGGCCAGGGTCGGGCTATGGCTACACCTTC
CDR3aa: CASSVGPGSGYGYTF

len: 11
j_gene: TRBJ2-1
d_gene: NA
v_gene: TRBV28
abundance: many
CDR3nt: TGTGCCAGCAGTTTCGACTGGGGGCAGATCTTC
CDR3aa: CASSFDWGQIF

len: 13
j_gene: TRBJ2-1
d_gene: NA
v_gene: TRBV7-8
abundance: many
CDR3nt: TGTGCCAGCACCTGGTTTAAGAACAATGAGCAGTTCTTC
CDR3aa: CASTWFKNNEQFF

len: 13
j_gene: TRBJ2-3
d_gene: TRBD2
v_gene: TRBV20-1
abundance: few
CDR3nt: TGCAGCCTGCTAGCGGGAGGGGCGAATACGCAGTATTTT
CDR3aa: CSLLAGGANTQYF

len: 15
j_gene: TRBJ2-3
d_gene: TRBD1
v_gene: TRBV28
abundance: few
CDR3nt: TGTGCCAGCAGTCTCGGTGGGACAGGGGTTGATACGCAGTATTTT
CDR3aa: CASSLGGTGVDTQYF

len: 15
j_gene: TRBJ1-5
d_gene: NA
v_gene: TRBV28
abundance: many
CDR3nt: TGTGCCAGCAGTCCAGGGCGGGTTTTGGGTCAGCCCCAGCATTTT
CDR3aa: CASSPGRVLGQPQHF

len: 15
j_gene: TRBJ2-7
d_gene: TRBD2
v_gene: TRBV19
abundance: many
CDR3nt: TGTGCCAGTAGTATTCCTTCATCGGGACTAGCGGAGCAGTACTTC
CDR3aa: CASSIPSSGLAEQYF

len: 18
j_gene: TRBJ2-3
d_gene: TRBD2
v_gene: TRBV29-1
abundance: many
CDR3nt: TGCAGCGTGAGACTAGCGGGAGGCCGAGGGGTAAACACAGATACGCAGTATTTT
CDR3aa: CSVRLAGGRGVNTDTQYF

len: 14
j_gene: TRBJ1-2
d_gene: NA
v_gene: TRBV20-1
abundance: NA
CDR3nt: TGCAGTGCCCCTCCGGGGGCCGTGGACTATGGCTACACCTTC
CDR3aa: CSAPPGAVDYGYTF

len: 14
j_gene: TRBJ2-5
d_gene: NA
v_gene: TRBV7-9
abundance: NA
CDR3nt: TGTGCCAGCAGCTTACGACAGGCCTGGGAGACCCAGTACTTC
CDR3aa: CASSLRQAWETQYF

len: 17
j_gene: TRBJ2-2
d_gene: TRBD2
v_gene: TRBV7-9
abundance: NA
CDR3nt: TGTGCCAGCTCCCAGGGGCTAGCGGGAGACTCGCCCGGGGAGCTGTTTTTT
CDR3aa: CASSQGLAGDSPGELFF

len: 15
j_gene: TRBJ2-7
d_gene: TRBD1
v_gene: TRBV28
abundance: few
CDR3nt: TGTGCCAGCAGTTGGGTTCGGGACAGGGGGGACGAGCAGTACTTC
CDR3aa: CASSWVRDRGDEQYF

len: 15
j_gene: TRBJ2-7
d_gene: TRBD2
v_gene: TRBV20-1
abundance: many
CDR3nt: TGCAGTGCTAGCCTACTAGCGGGTGAAATCTACGAGCAGTACTTC
CDR3aa: CSASLLAGEIYEQYF

len: 13
j_gene: TRBJ2-5
d_gene: NA
v_gene: TRBV9
abundance: few
CDR3nt: TGTGCCAGCAGCGTAGTGACGGGAGAGACCCAGTACTTC
CDR3aa: CASSVVTGETQYF

len: 13
j_gene: TRBJ1-6
d_gene: NA
v_gene: TRBV6-1
abundance: many
CDR3nt: TGTGCCAGCAGTGAAGACAGGGCTTCACCCCTCCACTTT
CDR3aa: CASSEDRASPLHF

len: 12
j_gene: TRBJ1-2
d_gene: NA
v_gene: TRBV6-5
abundance: many
CDR3nt: TGTGCCAGCAGCGGGAAGGGGGATGGCTACACCTTC
CDR3aa: CASSGKGDGYTF

len: 12
j_gene: TRBJ2-2
d_gene: NA
v_gene: TRBV7-2
abundance: many
CDR3nt: TGTGCCAGCAGCCCCTCCACCGGGGAGCTGTTTTTT
CDR3aa: CASSPSTGELFF

len: 13
j_gene: TRBJ2-1
d_gene: NA
v_gene: TRBV29-1
abundance: once
CDR3nt: TGCAGCGTTTTACGGGGAGTGAACAATGAGCAGTTCTTC
CDR3aa: CSVLRGVNNEQFF

len: 13
j_gene: TRBJ2-4
d_gene: NA
v_gene: TRBV7-2
abundance: many
CDR3nt: TGTGCCAGCAGCCGCTCTAGCTGGGACATTCAGTACTTC
CDR3aa: CASSRSSWDIQYF